These 2 T cell receptor beta chains were all obtained from the same sample, sequenced in a study of blood T cell repertoires in COVID-19. Clones were read by immunoSEQ multiplex PCR, and TCRdb kept only the in-frame ones, dropping some. The sample contains fewer than 200,000 clones, about four fifths of which appear only once. The specimen was peripheral blood. These receptors were taken from an elderly woman with COVID-19, enrolled during active disease.

The chain recombines TRBV2 with TRBJ2-7; 11 bases line up with TRBD1. The CDR3 is 14 amino acids. Germline V gene data show CDR1 as SNHLY and CDR2 as FYNNEI. V trimming: 4 bases; J trimming: 3 bases; junction bases outside the gene matches: 2. This chain's CDR3 is CASSGTGGGYEQYF. Written as DNA, the CDR3 is TGTGCCAGCAGTGGGACAGGGGGCGGCTACGAGCAGTACTTC.

The chain carries TRBV5-4 and TRBJ1-1; possibly TRBD1 for D (5 bases). V lost 5 bases and J lost 1, with 9 bases in between. This CDR3 is built from 13 residues. Germline CDR1 is SGHNT and CDR2 is YYREEE (reference sequence). CDR3 nucleotide sequence: TGTGCCAGCAGGCCACAGGCGAACACTGAAGCTTTCTTT. This codes for CASRPQANTEAFF.